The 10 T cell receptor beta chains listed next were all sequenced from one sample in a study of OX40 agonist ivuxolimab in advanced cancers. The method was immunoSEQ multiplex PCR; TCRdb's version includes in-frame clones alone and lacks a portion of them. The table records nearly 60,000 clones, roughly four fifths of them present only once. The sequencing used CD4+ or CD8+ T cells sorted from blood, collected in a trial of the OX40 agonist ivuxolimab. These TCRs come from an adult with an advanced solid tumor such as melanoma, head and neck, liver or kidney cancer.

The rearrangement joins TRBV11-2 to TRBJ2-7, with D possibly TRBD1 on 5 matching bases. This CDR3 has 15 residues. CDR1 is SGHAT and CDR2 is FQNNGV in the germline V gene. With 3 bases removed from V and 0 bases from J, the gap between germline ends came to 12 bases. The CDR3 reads CASSFGAASSYEQYF. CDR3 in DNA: TGTGCCAGCAGCTTTGGGGCAGCGAGCTCCTACGAGCAGTACTTC.

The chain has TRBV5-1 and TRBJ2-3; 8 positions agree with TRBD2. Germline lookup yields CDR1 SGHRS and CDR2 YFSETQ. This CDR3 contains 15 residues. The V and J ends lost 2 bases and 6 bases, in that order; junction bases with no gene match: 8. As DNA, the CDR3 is TGCGCCAGCAGCTTCAGTGGACTAGCAGGTGATACGCAGTATTTT. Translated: CASSFSGLAGDTQYF.

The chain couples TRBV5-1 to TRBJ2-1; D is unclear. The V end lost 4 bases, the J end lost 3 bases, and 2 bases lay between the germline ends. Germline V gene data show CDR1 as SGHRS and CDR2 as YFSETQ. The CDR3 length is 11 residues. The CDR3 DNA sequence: TGCGCCAGCAGCGACTACAATGAGCAGTTCTTC. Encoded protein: CASSDYNEQFF.

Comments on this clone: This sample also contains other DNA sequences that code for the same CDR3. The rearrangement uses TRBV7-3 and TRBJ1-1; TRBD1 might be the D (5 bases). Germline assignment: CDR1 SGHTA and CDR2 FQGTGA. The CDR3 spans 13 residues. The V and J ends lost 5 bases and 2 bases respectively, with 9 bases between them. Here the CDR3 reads CASSLGRNTEAFF. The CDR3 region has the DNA TGTGCCAGCAGCCTGGGGCGAAACACTGAAGCTTTCTTT. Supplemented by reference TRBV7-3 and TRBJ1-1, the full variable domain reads GAGVSQTPSNKVTEKGKYVELRCDPISGHTALYWYRQSLGQGPEFLIYFQGTGAADDSGLPNDRFFAVRPEGSVSTLKIQRTERGDSAVYLCASSLGRNTEAFFGQGTRLTVV.

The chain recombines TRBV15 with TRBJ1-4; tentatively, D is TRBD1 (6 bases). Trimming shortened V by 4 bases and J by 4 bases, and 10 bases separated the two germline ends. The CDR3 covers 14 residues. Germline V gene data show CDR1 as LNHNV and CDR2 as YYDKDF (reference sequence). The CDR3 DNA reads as TGTGCCACCAGCATGGGAGGGGGTAATGAAAAACTGTTTTTT. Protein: CATSMGGGNEKLFF.

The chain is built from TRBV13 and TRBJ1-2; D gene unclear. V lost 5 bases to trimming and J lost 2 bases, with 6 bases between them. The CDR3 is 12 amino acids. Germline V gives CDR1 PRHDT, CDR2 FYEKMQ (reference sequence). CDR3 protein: CASSLGNYGYTF. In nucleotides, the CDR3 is TGTGCCAGCAGCCTGGGGAACTATGGCTACACCTTC.

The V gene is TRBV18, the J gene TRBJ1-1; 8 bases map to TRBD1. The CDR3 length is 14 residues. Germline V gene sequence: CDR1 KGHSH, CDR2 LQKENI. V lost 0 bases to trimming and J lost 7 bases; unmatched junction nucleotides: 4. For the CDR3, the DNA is TGTGCCAGCTCACCACCTCTACAGGGGGTTGAAGCTTTCTTT. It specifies CASSPPLQGVEAFF.

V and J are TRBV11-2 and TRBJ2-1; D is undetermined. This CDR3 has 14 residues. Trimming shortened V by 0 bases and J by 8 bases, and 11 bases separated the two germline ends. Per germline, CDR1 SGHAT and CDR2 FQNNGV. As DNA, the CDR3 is TGTGCCAGCAGCTTAGATATTGGTATGGATGAGCAGTTCTTC. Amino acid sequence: CASSLDIGMDEQFF.

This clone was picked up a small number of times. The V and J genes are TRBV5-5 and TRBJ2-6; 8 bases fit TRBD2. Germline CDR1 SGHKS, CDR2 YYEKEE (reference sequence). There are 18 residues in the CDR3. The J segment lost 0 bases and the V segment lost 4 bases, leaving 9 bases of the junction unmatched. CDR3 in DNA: TGTGCCAGCAGCCGTAGCGGGATAAATTTCTCTGGGGCCAACGTCCTGACTTTC. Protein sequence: CASSRSGINFSGANVLTF.

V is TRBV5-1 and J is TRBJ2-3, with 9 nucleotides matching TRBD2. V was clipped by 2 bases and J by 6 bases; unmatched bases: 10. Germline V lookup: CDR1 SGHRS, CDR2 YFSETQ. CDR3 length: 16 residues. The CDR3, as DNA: TGCGCCAGCAGCTTCTCGGGACTAGCCGGTCGCGATACGCAGTATTTT. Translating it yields CASSFSGLAGRDTQYF.